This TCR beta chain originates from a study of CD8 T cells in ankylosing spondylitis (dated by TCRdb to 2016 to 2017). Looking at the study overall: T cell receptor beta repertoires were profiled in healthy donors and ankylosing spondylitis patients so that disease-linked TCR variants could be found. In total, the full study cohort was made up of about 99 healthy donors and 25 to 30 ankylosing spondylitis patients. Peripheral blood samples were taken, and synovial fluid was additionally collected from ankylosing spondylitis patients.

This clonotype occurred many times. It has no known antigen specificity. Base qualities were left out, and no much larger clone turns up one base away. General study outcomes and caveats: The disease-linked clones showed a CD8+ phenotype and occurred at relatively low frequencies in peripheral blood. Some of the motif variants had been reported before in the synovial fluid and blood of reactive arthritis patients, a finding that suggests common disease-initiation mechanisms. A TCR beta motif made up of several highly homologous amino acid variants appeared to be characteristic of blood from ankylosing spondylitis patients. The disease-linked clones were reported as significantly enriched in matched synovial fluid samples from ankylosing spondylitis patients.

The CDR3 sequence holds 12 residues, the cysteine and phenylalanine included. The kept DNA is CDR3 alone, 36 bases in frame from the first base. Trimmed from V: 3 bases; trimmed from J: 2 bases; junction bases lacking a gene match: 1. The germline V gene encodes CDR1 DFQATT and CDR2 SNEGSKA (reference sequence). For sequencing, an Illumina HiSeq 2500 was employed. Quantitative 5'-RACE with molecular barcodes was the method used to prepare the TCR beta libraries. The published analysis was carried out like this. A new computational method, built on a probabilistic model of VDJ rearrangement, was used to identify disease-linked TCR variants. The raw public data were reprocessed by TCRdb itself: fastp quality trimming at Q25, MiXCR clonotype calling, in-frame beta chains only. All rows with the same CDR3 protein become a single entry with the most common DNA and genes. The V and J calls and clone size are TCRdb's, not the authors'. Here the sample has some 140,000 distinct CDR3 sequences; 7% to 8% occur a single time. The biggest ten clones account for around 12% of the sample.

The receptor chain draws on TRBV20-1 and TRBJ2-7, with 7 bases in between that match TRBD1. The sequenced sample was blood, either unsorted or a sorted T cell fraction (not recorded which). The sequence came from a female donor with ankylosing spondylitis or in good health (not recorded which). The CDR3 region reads CSARTGPYEQYF. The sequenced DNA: TGCAGTGCTAGGACAGGGCCCTACGAGCAGTACTTC.